Listed here are 30 T cell receptor beta chains from one sample, sequenced in a study of T cell clonality in common variable immunodeficiency. Some clones are missing from TCRdb's copy, which holds only in-frame ones; the method was immunoSEQ multiplex PCR. This sample has around 40,000 clones, each found more than once. Sequencing used peripheral blood mononuclear cells. The receptors here all came from a person between 18 and 75 years old in good health.

Many counts were recorded for this clone. From the germline J gene comes the end of the CDR3, since the read stops 3 residues before it. This chain links TRBV19 with TRBJ2-2, with TRBD1 matching over 12 bases. The CDR3 runs 15 residues. Losses at the gene ends were 6 bases for V and 6 bases for J; bases not matched to a gene: 5. Germline V gives CDR1 LNHDA, CDR2 SQIVND (reference sequence). CDR3 DNA, as far as it was read: TGTGCCAGTAGGCTGGGACAGGGGGCTGCCGGGGAG. Protein sequence: CASRLGQGAAGE. The entire CDR3 protein is CASRLGQGAAGELFF. Full variable domain (remainder filled in from reference TRBV19 and TRBJ2-2): DGGITQSPKYLFRKEGQNVTLSCEQNLNHDAMYWYRQDPGQGLRLIYYSQIVNDFQKGDIAEGYSVSREKKESFPLTVTSAQKNPTAFYLCASRLGQGAAGELFFGEGSRLTVL.

This clone has more than one count but fewer than ten. Read coverage stops 3 residues before the CDR3 terminus; the germline J gene supplies the remainder. The rearrangement joins TRBV7-6 to TRBJ1-5, with 10 bases fitting TRBD1. The V gene end was trimmed by 4 bases and the J gene end by 6 bases; junction bases not matched to a gene: 6. The germline V gene encodes CDR1 SGHVS and CDR2 FNYEAQ. The CDR3 is 15 residues long. The CDR3 loop is CASSYGTGEGQPQHF. CDR3 DNA (partial): TGTGCCAGCAGCTACGGGACAGGGGAGGGTCAGCCC.

This clone was observed at least ten times. Sequencing ends 3 residues short of the CDR3 end; the germline J gene provides the rest. The V gene is TRBV16, the J gene TRBJ2-1; 9 nucleotides align to TRBD1. The junction had 9 bases not matched to a gene; V was cut back by 4 bases and J by 8 bases. This CDR3 has 15 amino acids. Looked up from germline, CDR1 is KGHSY and CDR2 is FQNENV. CDR3 in amino acids: CASSRFTGGIDEQFF. The DNA read from the CDR3 is TGTGCCAGCAGCCGATTCACAGGGGGCATAGATGAG. The full variable domain, its missing parts supplied by reference TRBV16 and TRBJ2-1, is GEEVAQTPKHLVRGEGQKAKLYCAPIKGHSYVFWYQQVLKNEFKFLISFQNENVFDETGMPKERFSAKCLPNSPCSLEIQATKLEDSAVYFCASSRFTGGIDEQFFGPGTRLTVL.

At least ten counts were recorded for this clone. The missing CDR3 end, 3 residues past where the read stops, is filled in from the germline J gene. The gene calls are TRBV30 and TRBJ1-1; the match to TRBD1 covers 8 bases. CDR1 GTSNPN and CDR2 SVGIG come from the germline V gene (reference sequence). Trimming cost V 2 bases and J 5 bases; bases outside gene matches: 7. The CDR3 contains 14 residues. The covered CDR3 bases are TGTGCCTGGAGTTCAGGGGGCCGGGGTACTGAA. Protein sequence: CAWSSGGRGTE. The CDR3 in its entirety is CAWSSGGRGTEAFF. The full variable domain, with the rest looked up from reference TRBV30 and TRBJ1-1, is SQTIHQWPATLVQPVGSPLSLECTVEGTSNPNLYWYRQAAGRGLQLLFYSVGIGQISSEVPQNLSASRPQDRQFILSSKKLLLSDSGFYLCAWSSGGRGTEAFFGQGTRLTVV.

This clone was recorded many times. Read sequence stops 3 residues before the CDR3 end, and the germline J gene provides the missing end. This chain uses TRBV20-1 with TRBJ2-2; 10 bases are a match to TRBD2. This CDR3 spans 14 amino acids. J lost 5 bases, V lost 6 bases, and 6 bases had no gene match. Germline CDR1 and CDR2: DFQATT and SNEGSKA (reference sequence). This CDR3 is CSAPRTSGTGELFF. The covered CDR3 bases are TGCAGTGCCCCCAGGACTAGCGGTACCGGGGAG.

Ten or more counts support this clone. The missing CDR3 end, 3 residues past where the read stops, is filled in from the germline J gene. V is TRBV5-1 and J is TRBJ2-1; D unclear. The CDR3 is 16 amino acids. Germline loops: CDR1 SGHRS, CDR2 YFSETQ. V was pared by 0 bases and J by 0 bases, with 10 bases between. The sequenced part of the CDR3 DNA is TGCGCCAGCAGCTTGGACACCCCTAGCTCCTACAATGAG. It is translated as CASSLDTPSSYNE. The complete CDR3 protein is CASSLDTPSSYNEQFF.

This clone was observed at least ten times. The CDR3 end lies 3 residues beyond the end of the read and is filled in from the germline J gene. V and J are TRBV7-9 and TRBJ1-4, with D possibly TRBD1 on 5 matching bases. The CDR3 spans 14 residues. Trimming pared 4 bases from V and 5 bases from J, leaving 11 bases between. Germline lookup yields CDR1 SEHNR and CDR2 FQNEAQ (reference sequence). The part of the CDR3 DNA that was read is TGTGCCAGCAGCTACGGGCAGGGAAATGAAAAA. Its protein product is CASSYGQGNEK. The complete CDR3 reads CASSYGQGNEKLFF.

The sample holds many counts of this clone. The observed sequence ends 3 residues before the CDR3 terminus, with the missing tail filled in from the germline J gene. This chain connects TRBV7-6 to TRBJ2-7, with 8 bases matching TRBD1. The CDR3 runs 14 residues. Looked up from germline, CDR1 is SGHVS and CDR2 is FNYEAQ. After removal of 4 bases from V and 2 bases from J, the junction contained 4 bases not matched to a gene. This CDR3 is CASSSGTGAYEQYF. The sequenced CDR3 bases are TGTGCCAGCAGCTCCGGGACAGGAGCCTACGAG.

This clone was detected ten times or more. The sequenced fragment ends 3 residues before the CDR3 boundary, so the rest is inferred from the germline J gene. The rearrangement uses TRBV5-4 and TRBJ2-3, with 12 bases lining up with TRBD2. Per the germline V gene, CDR1 is SGHNT and CDR2 is YYREEE (reference sequence). The CDR3 extends over 16 amino acids. V was pared by 3 bases and J by 4 bases, with 6 bases of the junction left unmatched. CDR3 sequence: CASSSILAGGSDTQYF. The part of the CDR3 DNA that was read is TGTGCCAGCAGCTCCATACTAGCGGGGGGCTCAGATACG.

This clone was counted many times. A junction end diverges from the germline sequence, so it may reflect a read error. The sequence runs out 3 residues before the end of the CDR3; the remainder is reconstructed from the germline J gene. The chain carries TRBV4-2 and TRBJ2-2; D is perhaps TRBD2 (5 bases). Germline CDR1 and CDR2: LGHNA and YNFKEQ. This CDR3 contains 15 residues. This chain's CDR3 is CASSQGASSTGELFF. The part of the CDR3 DNA that was read is TGCGCCAGCAGCCAAGGAGCTAGCTCCACCGGGGAG.

This clone was observed many times. The CDR3 goes on 3 residues after the read ends, and that part is filled in from the germline J gene. The V gene is TRBV20-1, the J gene TRBJ2-1, with TRBD1 as a possible D gene (5 bases). Germline CDR1 DFQATT, CDR2 SNEGSKA (reference sequence). The CDR3 sequence is 12 residues long. Trimming removed 6 bases from V and 8 bases from J, with 14 bases in between. Incomplete CDR3 DNA: TGCAGTGCCCCTCAGGGAATCGATGAG. This translates into CSAPQGIDE. Given in full, the CDR3 is CSAPQGIDEQFF.

This clone was seen many times. The CDR3 goes on 3 residues after the read ends, and that part is filled in from the germline J gene. The chain has TRBV5-1 and TRBJ1-3; 8 bases fit TRBD1. V was pared by 3 bases and J by 0 bases, with 8 bases of the junction left unmatched. The CDR3 is 17 amino acids. Germline CDR1 is SGHRS and CDR2 is YFSETQ. Partial CDR3 DNA: TGCGCCAGCAGCTCTGTCCTTACAGGGGGCTCTGGAAACACC. Translation: CASSSVLTGGSGNT. The full-length CDR3 reads as CASSSVLTGGSGNTIYF.

In this sample, this clone turned up many times. The read terminates 3 residues ahead of where the CDR3 ends, so the germline J gene completes it. The genes are TRBV30 and TRBJ1-4; possible D gene TRBD1, 5 bases. V gave up 3 bases and J gave up 10 bases, with 9 bases separating them. In germline, CDR1 is GTSNPN, CDR2 SVGIG (reference sequence). CDR3 length: 11 residues. CDR3 region: CAWSREGKLFF. The part of the CDR3 DNA that was read is TGTGCCTGGAGCAGGGAGGGAAAA.

At least ten counts were recorded for this clone. Read data end 3 residues before the CDR3 end; the end is taken from the germline J gene. The V and J genes are TRBV10-1 and TRBJ2-1, with D maybe TRBD2 (5 bases). The CDR3 has 15 residues. The V end was cut by 2 bases, the J end by 8 bases, with 16 bases between. The V gene's germline CDR1 is WNHNN and CDR2 SYGVQD (reference sequence). The CDR3 region is CASSEGFGVSDEQFF. The CDR3 DNA, read in part, is TGCGCCAGCAGTGAGGGTTTCGGGGTGAGCGATGAG.

This clone was recorded many times. The CDR3 goes on 3 residues after the read ends, and that part is filled in from the germline J gene. This sequence joins TRBV5-4 and TRBJ2-2; weak D call: TRBD2 (6 bases). Germline CDR1 SGHNT, CDR2 YYREEE (reference sequence). The V gene lost 2 bases and the J gene lost 6 bases, with 8 bases spanning the gap. The CDR3 length is 13 residues. The CDR3 is CASSFGGAGELFF. Incomplete CDR3 DNA: TGTGCCAGCAGCTTCGGAGGGGCCGGGGAG.

This clone was detected ten times or more. The chain's CDR3 is CASRVTGAGGYTF. The part of the CDR3 DNA that was read is TGTGCCAGTCGAGTTACAGGGGCCGGCGGC. The chain uses TRBV19 and TRBJ1-2; 7 nucleotides line up with TRBD1. The read finishes 3 residues shy of the CDR3 end, and the germline J gene is used to complete it. In germline, CDR1 is LNHDA, CDR2 SQIVND (reference sequence). The CDR3 runs to 13 residues.

This clone came up many times. The missing CDR3 end, 3 residues past where the read stops, is filled in from the germline J gene. This chain connects TRBV2 to TRBJ1-1, with 8 bases aligning to TRBD1. Germline V gene sequence: CDR1 SNHLY, CDR2 FYNNEI. V shed 4 bases, J shed 1 base, and the junction held 5 bases outside the gene matches. CDR3 length equals 15 residues. The CDR3 loop reads CASSVEQGANTEAFF. The part of the CDR3 DNA that was read is TGTGCCAGCAGTGTTGAGCAGGGGGCGAACACTGAA.

This clone was found many times. The read gets to within 3 residues of the CDR3 end, and the germline J gene fills in the rest. The gene calls are TRBV9 and TRBJ1-2; D possibly corresponds to TRBD1 (6 bases). From germline, CDR1 is SGDLS and CDR2 YYNGEE. Trimming left V 3 bases short and J 7 bases short, with 10 bases between. The CDR3 length is 12 residues. CDR3: CASSAGQTGYTF. The DNA read from the CDR3 is TGTGCCAGCAGCGCAGGACAGACTGGC.

Concerning this clone itself: The missing CDR3 end, 3 residues past where the read stops, is filled in from the germline J gene. The V and J genes are TRBV5-1 and TRBJ2-7, with 9 positions matching TRBD1. Germline loops: CDR1 SGHRS, CDR2 YFSETQ. After removal of 3 bases from V and 0 bases from J, the junction contained 4 bases not matched to a gene. The CDR3 totals 15 residues. The CDR3 sequence: CASSSGQGSSYEQYF. The CDR3 bases that were read are TGCGCCAGCAGCTCCGGACAGGGGAGCTCCTACGAG. Variable domain in full (rest from reference TRBV5-1 and TRBJ2-7): KAGVTQTPRYLIKTRGQQVTLSCSPISGHRSVSWYQQTPGQGLQFLFEYFSETQRNKGNFPGRFSGRQFSNSRSEMNVSTLELGDSALYLCASSSGQGSSYEQYFGPGTRLTVT.

This clone was recorded a few times. The CDR3 goes on 3 residues after the read ends, and that part is filled in from the germline J gene. The chain joins TRBV18 to TRBJ1-6, with D possibly TRBD1 on 5 matching bases. V lost 4 bases and J lost 6, with 7 bases in between. Germline loops: CDR1 KGHSH, CDR2 LQKENI. The CDR3 consists of 13 residues. The covered CDR3 bases are TGTGCCAGCTCACGGGGGGGTAATTCACCC. Translation: CASSRGGNSP. The entire CDR3 protein reads CASSRGGNSPLHF. Full variable domain (missing parts from reference TRBV18 and TRBJ1-6): NAGVMQNPRHLVRRRGQEARLRCSPMKGHSHVYWYRQLPEEGLKFMVYLQKENIIDESGMPKERFSAEFPKEGPSILRIQQVVRGDSAAYFCASSRGGNSPLHFGNGTRLTVT.

This clone has at least ten counts. The DNA ends 3 residues before the CDR3 does, and the rest of the CDR3 is filled in from the germline J gene. The chain couples TRBV5-6 to TRBJ1-3; D unresolved. Trimming cost V 4 bases and J 4 bases, with 12 bases left between them. CDR1 is SGHDT and CDR2 is YYEEEE in the germline V gene. The CDR3 runs 14 residues. The CDR3: CASSVEGLGNTIYF. The DNA read from the CDR3 is TGTGCCAGCAGCGTGGAGGGTCTAGGAAACACC.

This clone was picked up many times. The CDR3 end is not reached by the read, which stops 3 residues before it; the germline J gene fills it in. The J gene is TRBJ1-5, the V gene TRBV7-2, with D perhaps matching TRBD1 (5 bases). The V gene's germline CDR1 is SGHTA and CDR2 FQGNSA. V dropped 6 bases and J dropped 7 bases, with 16 bases sitting between them. CDR3 length equals 14 residues. The sequenced part of the CDR3 DNA is TGTGCCAGCAGTCTCGGGGGGGACGGACAGCCC. This gives the protein CASSLGGDGQP. The CDR3 in its entirety is CASSLGGDGQPQHF.

This clone was counted many times. Read sequence stops 3 residues before the CDR3 end, and the germline J gene provides the missing end. The chain couples TRBV2 to TRBJ2-2, with 9 bases matching TRBD1. Germline V gene sequence: CDR1 SNHLY, CDR2 FYNNEI. This CDR3 region has 13 residues. The V segment lost 6 bases and the J segment 7 bases; nucleotides outside the gene matches: 3. CDR3 protein: CASRQGAVGELFF. Partial CDR3 DNA: TGTGCCAGCAGACAGGGGGCAGTCGGGGAG. Full variable domain (missing parts from reference TRBV2 and TRBJ2-2): EPEVTQTPSHQVTQMGQEVILRCVPISNHLYFYWYRQILGQKVEFLVSFYNNEISEKSEIFDDQFSVERPDGSNFTLKIRSTKLEDSAMYFCASRQGAVGELFFGEGSRLTVL.

This clone has at least ten counts. The read gets to within 3 residues of the CDR3 end, and the germline J gene fills in the rest. This chain uses TRBV18 with TRBJ1-2; D is perhaps TRBD1 (5 bases). There are 14 residues in the CDR3. The V and J ends lost 1 base and 2 bases respectively, with 8 bases between them. Looked up from germline, CDR1 is KGHSH and CDR2 is LQKENI. The CDR3 spells CASSPRGGNYGYTF. The covered CDR3 bases are TGTGCCAGCTCACCACGGGGGGGGAACTATGGC.

Concerning this clone itself: The read ends 3 residues shy of where the CDR3 ends; the end is completed using the germline J gene. The chain is built from TRBV7-2 and TRBJ1-2; D unresolved. From germline, CDR1 is SGHTA and CDR2 FQGNSA. This CDR3 region has 15 residues. The sequenced CDR3 bases are TGTGCCAGCAGCTTAGGCCTGGTACAGACCTACGAC. Encoded protein: CASSLGLVQTYD. The full CDR3 protein reads CASSLGLVQTYDYTF.

This clone was counted many times. The missing CDR3 end, 3 residues past where the read stops, is filled in from the germline J gene. The chain links TRBV12-3 or TRBV12-4 to TRBJ2-7, with 10 nucleotides matching TRBD1. The ends lost 6 bases at V and 2 bases at J; junction bases unmatched: 10. This CDR3 comprises 16 residues. CDR3 DNA (partial): TGTGCCAGCAGACCAGCCGGACAGGGGGAAACCTACGAG. Residues: CASRPAGQGETYE. The CDR3 in its entirety is CASRPAGQGETYEQYF.

This clone came up many times. Sequencing ends 3 residues short of the CDR3 end; the germline J gene provides the rest. The chain couples TRBV7-2 to TRBJ1-1; D gene unclear. Trimming stripped 5 bases from V and 0 bases from J, with 7 bases between. The CDR3 has 13 amino acids. Germline CDR1 reads SGHTA; CDR2 reads FQGNSA. CDR3 protein: CASSPLLNTEAFF. CDR3 DNA (partial): TGTGCCAGCAGCCCCTTATTGAACACTGAA.

This clone was counted many times. The missing CDR3 end, 3 residues past where the read stops, is filled in from the germline J gene. The V gene is TRBV10-3, the J gene TRBJ1-4, with TRBD1 as a possible D gene (6 bases). V gave up 1 base and J gave up 3 bases, with 12 bases separating them. Germline CDR1 is ENHRY and CDR2 is SYGVKD. CDR3 length: 16 residues. CDR3 residues: CAISEWGRGANEKLFF. CDR3 bases read: TGTGCCATCAGTGAGTGGGGGCGCGGAGCTAATGAAAAA.

This clone was seen ten or more times. The missing CDR3 end, 3 residues past where the read stops, is filled in from the germline J gene. J is TRBJ2-3 and V is TRBV20-1; TRBD1 aligns across 8 bases. The CDR3 runs to 16 residues. Germline-derived CDR1 and CDR2 are DFQATT and SNEGSKA (reference sequence). Trimming at V came to 0 bases and at J to 5 bases, leaving 10 bases not matched to a gene. CDR3 loop: CSARDPGQGTGDTQYF. The sequenced part of the CDR3 DNA is TGCAGTGCTAGAGATCCCGGACAGGGAACGGGAGATACG.

This clone was recorded a few times. Sequencing ends 3 residues short of the CDR3 end; the germline J gene provides the rest. The chain recombines TRBV5-6 with TRBJ2-3, with TRBD1 matching 8 bases. The CDR3 totals 14 residues. Germline V gene data show CDR1 as SGHDT and CDR2 as YYEEEE. CDR3 residues: CASRDRTGQETQYF. The CDR3 DNA, read in part, is TGTGCCAGCAGGGATAGGACAGGGCAAGAGACG.